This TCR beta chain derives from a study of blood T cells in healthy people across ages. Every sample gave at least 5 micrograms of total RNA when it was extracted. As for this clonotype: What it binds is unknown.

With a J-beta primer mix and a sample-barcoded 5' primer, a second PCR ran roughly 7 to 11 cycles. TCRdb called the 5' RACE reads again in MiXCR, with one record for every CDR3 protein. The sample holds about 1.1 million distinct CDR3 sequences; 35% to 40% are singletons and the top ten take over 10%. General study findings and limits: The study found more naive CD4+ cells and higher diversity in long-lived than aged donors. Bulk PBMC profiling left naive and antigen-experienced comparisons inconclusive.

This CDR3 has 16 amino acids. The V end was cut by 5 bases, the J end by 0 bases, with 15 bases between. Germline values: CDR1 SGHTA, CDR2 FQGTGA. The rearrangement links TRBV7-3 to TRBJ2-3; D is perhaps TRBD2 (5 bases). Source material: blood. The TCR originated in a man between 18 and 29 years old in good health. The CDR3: CASSHLGRGSTDTQYF. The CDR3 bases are TGTGCCAGCAGCCACCTGGGTCGCGGGAGCACAGATACGCAGTATTTT.